The rows below give T cell receptor beta chains drawn from one sample of a study of shared clonotypes between healthy human individuals. The protocol was immunoSEQ multiplex PCR, while the TCRdb copy is restricted to in-frame clones and leaves out a portion. Among 950,000 to 1,100,000 clones listed, around 78% were seen once. The sample was memory CD4+ T cells from PBMCs. These receptors originate from a man in his late teens or twenties in good health. Some clones in this sample may be carry-over from other donors' samples. CDR3s include the opening cysteine and the closing phenylalanine or tryptophan. D genes are given only for firm matches. The size of a clone is reported for some rows only, either as once, few or many, or as a class for expanded clones.

V	D	J	size	length	CDR3	DNA
TRBV5-4	-	TRBJ2-7	once	15	CASSLDSSSYYEQYF	TGTGCCAGCAGCTTGGATTCGAGCAGTTACTACGAGCAGTACTTC
TRBV5-6	-	TRBJ2-7	-	16	CASSLEANPPVYEQYF	TGTGCCAGCAGCTTGGAGGCAAATCCGCCTGTATACGAGCAGTACTTC
TRBV7-9	-	TRBJ1-5	-	15	CASSFQGRQDRPQHF	TGTGCCAGCAGCTTTCAGGGGCGCCAGGACCGGCCCCAGCATTTT
TRBV5-8	-	TRBJ1-1	few	13	CASSLEVNTEAFF	TGTGCCAGCAGCTTGGAAGTGAACACTGAAGCTTTCTTT
TRBV7-8	-	TRBJ2-2	once	16	CASSSTSIRPAGELFF	TGTGCCAGCAGCTCTACGTCGATTCGACCGGCCGGGGAGCTGTTTTTT
TRBV5-4	TRBD1	TRBJ2-7	-	16	CASSPRTGQGAHEQYF	TGTGCCAGCAGCCCACGGACGGGACAGGGGGCCCACGAGCAGTACTTC
TRBV5-1	-	TRBJ2-7	-	15	CASSLGARSPYEQYF	TGCGCCAGCAGCTTGGGGGCCAGGTCACCTTACGAGCAGTACTTC
TRBV5-1	TRBD2	TRBJ2-1	once	15	CASSLGATSGNEQFF	TGCGCCAGCAGCTTGGGGGCGACTAGCGGAAATGAGCAGTTCTTC
TRBV5-1	TRBD1	TRBJ2-7	-	16	CASSRGDRTRGLEQYF	TGCGCCAGCAGCAGGGGGGACAGGACCAGGGGCCTCGAGCAGTACTTC
TRBV27	-	TRBJ2-7	-	17	CASSSPTSFPYTYEQYF	TGTGCCAGCAGTTCCCCGACCAGTTTCCCCTATACCTACGAGCAGTACTTC
TRBV19	-	TRBJ1-5	-	17	CASSIDRGIPSNQPQHF	TGTGCCAGTAGTATAGATCGGGGGATTCCGAGCAATCAGCCCCAGCATTTT
TRBV2	-	TRBJ2-1	-	14	CASSEVPGTGEQFF	TGTGCCAGCAGTGAGGTCCCAGGGACGGGTGAGCAGTTCTTC
TRBV7-3	-	TRBJ2-1	-	15	CASSLSSGPFDEQFF	TGTGCCAGCAGCTTAAGTAGCGGTCCTTTTGATGAGCAGTTCTTC
TRBV5-1	-	TRBJ1-2	few	16	CASSFDWTAGYYGYTF	TGCGCCAGCAGCTTTGATTGGACAGCTGGATACTATGGCTACACCTTC
TRBV15	-	TRBJ2-4	-	15	CATSRDVLAKNIQYF	TGTGCCACCAGCAGAGATGTACTAGCCAAAAACATTCAGTACTTC
TRBV5-5	-	TRBJ1-1	-	15	CASSFRVGMNTEAFF	TGTGCCAGCAGCTTCAGGGTAGGGATGAACACTGAAGCTTTCTTT
TRBV4-3	-	TRBJ2-2	-	15	CASSQVGSHTGELFF	TGCGCCAGCAGCCAAGTAGGGAGCCACACCGGGGAGCTGTTTTTT
TRBV9	-	TRBJ2-4	-	13	CASSRAGLEVQYF	TGTGCCAGCAGCAGGGCTGGTTTAGAGGTTCAGTACTTC
TRBV2	-	TRBJ1-2	-	14	CASSLYIGIDGYTF	TGTGCCAGCAGTTTATACATCGGCATCGATGGCTACACCTTC
TRBV28	-	TRBJ2-3	-	14	CASSALSGTDTQYF	TGTGCCAGCTCCGCCCTGTCCGGCACAGATACGCAGTATTTT
TRBV7-3	-	TRBJ1-3	-	13	CASSLSQGNTIYF	TGTGCCAGCAGCTTATCACAGGGAAACACCATATATTTT
TRBV14	TRBD2	TRBJ2-3	-	18	CASSRPGLAGGITDTQYF	TGTGCCAGCAGCCGCCCGGGACTAGCGGGAGGCATCACAGATACGCAGTATTTT
TRBV28	-	TRBJ2-1	many	11	CASGPYNEQFF	TGTGCCAGCGGACCCTACAATGAGCAGTTCTTC
TRBV28	-	TRBJ1-4	few	15	CASSLRAQFGEKLFF	TGTGCCAGCAGCTTACGAGCACAGTTCGGTGAAAAACTGTTTTTT
TRBV7-9	-	TRBJ1-1	-	14	CASSLGIMNTEAFF	TGTGCCAGCAGCTTAGGGATCATGAACACTGAAGCTTTCTTT
TRBV2	-	TRBJ1-1	-	14	CASRLDRANTEAFF	TGTGCCAGCAGACTTGACCGGGCGAACACTGAAGCTTTCTTT
TRBV7-2	TRBD1	TRBJ1-4	-	15	CASSFQTGRGEKLFF	TGTGCCAGCAGCTTTCAGACAGGGCGGGGTGAAAAACTGTTTTTT
TRBV7-2	-	TRBJ2-7	-	13	CASSPMAGVGQYF	TGTGCCAGCAGCCCGATGGCCGGGGTAGGGCAGTACTTC
TRBV25-1	-	TRBJ1-3	-	15	CASSELQVSGNTIYF	TGTGCCAGCAGTGAATTGCAGGTATCAGGAAACACCATATATTTT
TRBV9	TRBD1	TRBJ1-2	-	14	CASSSRQGLYGYTF	TGTGCCAGCAGCTCCCGACAGGGCCTTTATGGCTACACCTTC
TRBV30	-	TRBJ1-6	few	16	CAIKDDTGFRNSPLHF	TGTGCCATTAAAGATGACACAGGGTTCAGGAATTCACCCCTCCACTTT
TRBV5-6	-	TRBJ2-7	once	16	CASSLILGGFSYEQYF	TGTGCCAGCAGCTTGATACTAGGGGGTTTCTCCTACGAGCAGTACTTC
TRBV6-5	-	TRBJ1-5	-	13	CASSYSARQPQHF	TGTGCCAGCAGTTACAGCGCAAGGCAGCCCCAGCATTTT
TRBV25-1	TRBD2	TRBJ2-1	-	14	CASSTSGSYNEQFF	TGTGCCAGCAGTACTAGCGGGAGTTACAATGAGCAGTTCTTC
TRBV7-3	-	TRBJ2-2	-	16	CASSLLPGTGTGELFF	TGTGCCAGCAGCTTACTACCCGGGACTGGGACCGGGGAGCTGTTTTTT
TRBV11-2	-	TRBJ2-1	-	14	CASSHGTVYNEQFF	TGTGCCAGCAGCCACGGGACTGTTTACAATGAGCAGTTCTTC
TRBV5-1	-	TRBJ1-1	-	14	CASSQPLGNTEAFF	TGCGCCAGCAGCCAACCGCTGGGGAACACTGAAGCTTTCTTT
TRBV19	-	TRBJ2-1	few	12	CAVGGRLDEQFF	TGTGCCGTTGGGGGACGATTGGATGAGCAGTTCTTC
TRBV2	-	TRBJ1-2	-	14	CASSEWGYQDGYTF	TGTGCCAGCAGTGAGTGGGGGTATCAGGATGGCTACACCTTC
TRBV28	-	TRBJ2-3	-	12	CATRQGRDTQYF	TGTGCCACCAGGCAGGGGAGAGATACGCAGTATTTT
TRBV10-1	-	TRBJ2-3	-	16	CASREGTGRIRDTQYF	TGCGCCAGCAGGGAGGGGACGGGACGCATAAGAGATACGCAGTATTTT
TRBV5-1	-	TRBJ2-1	once	11	CASSRSNEQFF	TGCGCCAGCAGCCGAAGTAATGAGCAGTTCTTC
TRBV15	-	TRBJ1-4	-	15	CATGRGAATNEKLFF	TGTGCCACCGGAAGAGGCGCCGCAACTAATGAAAAACTGTTTTTT
TRBV7-6	-	TRBJ1-4	-	14	CASSLMGGHEKLFF	TGTGCCAGCAGTTTGATGGGGGGGCATGAAAAACTGTTTTTT
TRBV15	-	TRBJ2-3	few	13	CATSRDGADTQYF	TGTGCCACCAGCAGAGATGGGGCAGATACGCAGTATTTT
TRBV2	TRBD1	TRBJ1-4	many	14	CASNLWDRGEKLFF	TGTGCCAGCAATCTTTGGGACAGGGGTGAAAAACTGTTTTTT
TRBV7-9	-	TRBJ1-4	-	14	CASSRRQVSEKLFF	TGTGCCAGCAGCCGACGACAGGTTTCTGAAAAACTGTTTTTT
TRBV20-1	-	TRBJ1-4	many	11	CSARREQKLFF	TGCAGTGCTAGGAGGGAACAAAAACTGTTTTTT
TRBV6-5	-	TRBJ2-7	few	15	CASSYSRVPGYEQYF	TGTGCCAGCAGTTACTCGAGGGTCCCGGGATACGAGCAGTACTTC